Sequencing of this T cell receptor beta chain was carried out in a study of PD-1 blockade in mismatch repair-deficient tumors. Across the study: Patients had fewer than 15 mismatch repair-deficient cancer types and were previously treated and progressing. Study outcomes and limitations: Tumor-resident clones, often absent from pretreatment blood, expanded after pembrolizumab and then contracted.

Germline V gene lookup returns CDR1 SGDLS and CDR2 YYNGEE. The CDR3 covers 15 residues. J gave up 2 bases and V 0 bases, and 4 bases lay outside the gene matches. Every patient had mismatch repair deficiency by PCR or immunohistochemistry. TCR sequencing covered a few patients who responded to pembrolizumab. This clone showed up just a few times. Its antigen is unidentified. Libraries were prepared by immunoSEQ multiplex PCR; TCRdb keeps only in-frame clonotypes and omits some of them. The sample shows some 21,000 clones, around 79% of them seen only once. This receptor was identified in an adult with mismatch repair-deficient cancer. Source: PBMCs, taken 52 weeks after starting pembrolizumab. The gene calls are TRBV9 and TRBJ2-7, with 8 bases aligning to TRBD2. The CDR3 region is CASSVGVAGTYEQYF. DNA of the CDR3: TGTGCCAGCAGCGTAGGGGTAGCGGGGACCTACGAGCAGTACTTC.